This T cell receptor (beta chain) appears in the sequencing data of a study of shared clonotypes between healthy human individuals. Study-wide context: Ranging from 18 to 49 in age, donors were a couple of women and a few men. Study-wide findings and caveats: Larger richness was generally estimated for naive than memory subsets. Despite large depth, sorted-subset datasets appeared incompletely sequenced.

Of note for this clone: Its antigen is unknown.

Naive-designated CD8 cells lacked CD45RO, were positively enriched for CCR7, and omitted terminally differentiated effector memory CD45RA+ cells. Genomic DNA (from each subset) was split evenly across several immunoSEQ plates. The assay was immunoSEQ multiplex PCR, and TCRdb's table has in-frame clones only and misses some. This sample has 1.5 million to 2.5 million clones, with less than 95% found just once. Germline V gives CDR1 MNHEY, CDR2 SVGAGI. With 4 bases clipped from V and 5 bases from J, the junction kept 5 bases outside the gene matches. CDR3 length: 15 amino acids. Source material: naive CD8+ T cells sorted from blood. This chain links TRBV6-5 with TRBJ2-1; 10 nucleotides match TRBD2. This TCR came from a man younger than 35 in good health. CDR3 DNA sequence: TGTGCCAGCAGTTCACCGGGACTAGCGAACAATGAGCAGTTCTTC. This codes for CASSSPGLANNEQFF.